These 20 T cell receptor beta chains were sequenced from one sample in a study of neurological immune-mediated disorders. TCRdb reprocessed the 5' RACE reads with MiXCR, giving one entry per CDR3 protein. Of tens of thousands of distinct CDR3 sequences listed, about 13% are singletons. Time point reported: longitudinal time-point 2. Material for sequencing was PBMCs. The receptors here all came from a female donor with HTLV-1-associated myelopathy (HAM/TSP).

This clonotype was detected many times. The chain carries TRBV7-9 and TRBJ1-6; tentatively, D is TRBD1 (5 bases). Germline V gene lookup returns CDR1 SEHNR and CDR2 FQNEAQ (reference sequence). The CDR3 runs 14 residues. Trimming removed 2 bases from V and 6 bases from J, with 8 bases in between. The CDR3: CASSLRQSNSPLHF. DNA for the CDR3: TGTGCCAGCAGCTTAAGACAGTCTAATTCACCCCTCCACTTT.

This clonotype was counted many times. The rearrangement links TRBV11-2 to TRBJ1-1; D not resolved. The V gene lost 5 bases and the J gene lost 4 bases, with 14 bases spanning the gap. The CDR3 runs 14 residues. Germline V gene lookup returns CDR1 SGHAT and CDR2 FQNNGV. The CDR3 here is CASSPPGRPTEAFF. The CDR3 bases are TGTGCCAGCAGCCCGCCCGGACGCCCCACTGAAGCTTTCTTT.

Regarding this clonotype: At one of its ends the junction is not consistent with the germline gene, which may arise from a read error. CDR3 region: CARSYSWGLSSGNTIYF. The CDR3 DNA sequence: TGTGCCAGAAGTTACTCATGGGGGCTGAGCTCTGGAAACACCATATATTTT. This chain joins TRBV6-6 and TRBJ1-3; D may be TRBD1 (6 bases). CDR1 and CDR2 from the germline V gene are MNHNY and SVGAGI (reference sequence). The CDR3 consists of 17 residues.

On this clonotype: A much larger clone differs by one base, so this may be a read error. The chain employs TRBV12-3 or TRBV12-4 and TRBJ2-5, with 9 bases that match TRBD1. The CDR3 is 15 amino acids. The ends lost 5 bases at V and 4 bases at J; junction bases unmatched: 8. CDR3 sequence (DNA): TGTGCCAGCAGTCAACAGGGGGCGAGCTCAGAGACCCAGTACTTC. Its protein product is CASSQQGASSETQYF.

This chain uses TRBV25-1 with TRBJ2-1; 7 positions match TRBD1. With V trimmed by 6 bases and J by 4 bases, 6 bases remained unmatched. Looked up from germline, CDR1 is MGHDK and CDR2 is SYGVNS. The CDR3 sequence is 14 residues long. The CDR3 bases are TGTGCCAGCAGAGAGACAGGGCAATACAATGAGCAGTTCTTC. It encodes CASRETGQYNEQFF.

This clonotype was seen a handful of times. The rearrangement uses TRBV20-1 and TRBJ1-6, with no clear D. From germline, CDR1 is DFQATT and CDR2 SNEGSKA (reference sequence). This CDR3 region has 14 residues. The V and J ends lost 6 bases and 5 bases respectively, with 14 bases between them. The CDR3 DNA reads TGCAGTGCCGTCGCGGGCGCTCATAATTCACCCCTCCACTTT. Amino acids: CSAVAGAHNSPLHF.

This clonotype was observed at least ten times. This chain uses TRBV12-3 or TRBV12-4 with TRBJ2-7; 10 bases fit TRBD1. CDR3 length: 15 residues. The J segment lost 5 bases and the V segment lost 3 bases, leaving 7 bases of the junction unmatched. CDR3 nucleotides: TGTGCCAGCAGTTTTTGGGGACAGGGGCGACACGAGCAGTACTTC. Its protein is CASSFWGQGRHEQYF.

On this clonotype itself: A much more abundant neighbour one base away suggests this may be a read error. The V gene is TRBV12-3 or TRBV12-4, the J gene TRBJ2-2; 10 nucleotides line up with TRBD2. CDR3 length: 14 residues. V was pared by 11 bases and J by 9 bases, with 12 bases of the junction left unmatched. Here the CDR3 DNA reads TGTGCCTCTGGGGGGCTAGCGGGGGCCTGGGAGCTGTTTTTT. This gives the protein CASGGLAGAWELFF.

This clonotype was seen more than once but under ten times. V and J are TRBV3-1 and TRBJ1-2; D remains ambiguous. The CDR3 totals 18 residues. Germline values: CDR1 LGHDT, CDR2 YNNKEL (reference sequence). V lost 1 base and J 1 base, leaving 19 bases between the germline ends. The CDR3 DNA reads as TGTGCCAGCAGCCAAGGAACTGGATCCGGCGCCCTTAACTATGGCTACACCTTC. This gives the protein CASSQGTGSGALNYGYTF.

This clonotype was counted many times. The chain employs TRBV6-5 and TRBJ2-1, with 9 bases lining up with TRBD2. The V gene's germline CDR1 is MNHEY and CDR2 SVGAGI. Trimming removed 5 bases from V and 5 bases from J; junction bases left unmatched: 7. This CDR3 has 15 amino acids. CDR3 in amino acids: CASSELAGLNNEQFF. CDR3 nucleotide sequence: TGTGCCAGCAGTGAACTAGCGGGCCTAAACAATGAGCAGTTCTTC.

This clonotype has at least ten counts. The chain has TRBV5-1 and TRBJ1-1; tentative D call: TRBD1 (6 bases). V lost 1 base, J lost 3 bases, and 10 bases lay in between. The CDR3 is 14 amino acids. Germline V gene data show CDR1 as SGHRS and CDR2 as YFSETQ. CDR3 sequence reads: CASSLRSGDTEAFF. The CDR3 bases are TGCGCCAGCAGCTTGAGGTCAGGGGACACTGAAGCTTTCTTT.

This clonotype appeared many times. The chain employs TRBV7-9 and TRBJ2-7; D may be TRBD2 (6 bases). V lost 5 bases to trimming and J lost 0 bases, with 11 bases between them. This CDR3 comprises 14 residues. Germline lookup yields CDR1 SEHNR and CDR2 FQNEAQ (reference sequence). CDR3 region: CASSQGGTSYEQYF. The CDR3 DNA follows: TGTGCCAGCAGCCAAGGAGGGACCTCCTACGAGCAGTACTTC.

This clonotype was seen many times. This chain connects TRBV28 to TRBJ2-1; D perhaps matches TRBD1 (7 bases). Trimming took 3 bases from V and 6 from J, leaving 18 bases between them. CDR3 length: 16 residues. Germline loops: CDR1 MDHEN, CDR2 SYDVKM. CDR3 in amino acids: CASSFGGGGAVNEQFF. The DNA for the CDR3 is TGTGCCAGCAGTTTTGGCGGAGGGGGCGCGGTCAATGAGCAGTTCTTC.

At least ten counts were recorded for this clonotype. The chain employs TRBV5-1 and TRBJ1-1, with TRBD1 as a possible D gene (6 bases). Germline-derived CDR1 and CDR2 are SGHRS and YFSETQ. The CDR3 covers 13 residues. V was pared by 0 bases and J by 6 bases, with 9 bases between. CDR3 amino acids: CASSLEGGSEAFF. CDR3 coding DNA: TGCGCCAGCAGCTTGGAAGGGGGTTCTGAAGCTTTCTTT.

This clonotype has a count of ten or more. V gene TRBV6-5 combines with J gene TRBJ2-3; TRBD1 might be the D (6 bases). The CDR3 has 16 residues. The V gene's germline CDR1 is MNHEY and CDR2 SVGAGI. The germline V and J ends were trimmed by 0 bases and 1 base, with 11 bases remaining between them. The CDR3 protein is CASSYSKDSGTDTQYF. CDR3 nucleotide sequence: TGTGCCAGCAGTTACTCGAAGGACAGCGGCACAGATACGCAGTATTTT.

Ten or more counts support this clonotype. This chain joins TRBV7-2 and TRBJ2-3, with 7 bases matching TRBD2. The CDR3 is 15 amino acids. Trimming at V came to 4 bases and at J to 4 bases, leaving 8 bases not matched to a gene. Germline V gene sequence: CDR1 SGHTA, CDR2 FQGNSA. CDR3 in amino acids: CASSSTTSSADTQYF. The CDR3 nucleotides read TGTGCCAGCAGCTCAACGACTAGCTCCGCAGATACGCAGTATTTT.

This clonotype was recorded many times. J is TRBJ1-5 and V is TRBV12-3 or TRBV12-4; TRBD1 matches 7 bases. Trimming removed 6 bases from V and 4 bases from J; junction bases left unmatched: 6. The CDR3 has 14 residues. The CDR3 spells CASRDGTANQPQHF. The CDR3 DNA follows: TGTGCCAGCAGAGACGGGACAGCAAATCAGCCCCAGCATTTT.

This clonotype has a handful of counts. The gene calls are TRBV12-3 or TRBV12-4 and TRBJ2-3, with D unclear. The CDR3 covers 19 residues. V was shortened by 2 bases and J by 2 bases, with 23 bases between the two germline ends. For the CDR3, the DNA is TGTGCCAGCAGTTTATTCTCTCTCGGTTCCTCCAGGTCCACAGATACGCAGTATTTT. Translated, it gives CASSLFSLGSSRSTDTQYF.

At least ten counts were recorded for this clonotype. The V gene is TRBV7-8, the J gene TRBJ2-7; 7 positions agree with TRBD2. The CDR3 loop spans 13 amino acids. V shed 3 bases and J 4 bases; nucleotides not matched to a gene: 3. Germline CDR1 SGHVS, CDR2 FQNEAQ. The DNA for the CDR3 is TGTGCCAGCAGCTTCGGGGGGACGTACGAGCAGTACTTC. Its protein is CASSFGGTYEQYF.

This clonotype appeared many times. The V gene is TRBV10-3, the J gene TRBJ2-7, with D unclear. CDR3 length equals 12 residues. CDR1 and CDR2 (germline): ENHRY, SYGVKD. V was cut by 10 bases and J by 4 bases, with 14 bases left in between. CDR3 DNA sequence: TGTGCCAACGGACCCGGGTTTTACGAGCAGTACTTC. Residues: CANGPGFYEQYF.